This T cell receptor beta chain was sequenced for a study of blood T cell repertoires in COVID-19. Looking at the study overall: Sample material is recorded as cDNA or gDNA derived from T cells, B-cell-depleted T cells, or PBMCs.

As processed by the authors: Nucleated cell counts were estimated from reference gene primer amplification. Method: immunoSEQ multiplex PCR; TCRdb's copy keeps in-frame clones and lacks some. The DNA gave D and trimming, while V, J and clone size come from that table. In the table there are under 400,000 clones, nearly 90% of which are singletons. Per the germline V gene, CDR1 is SGHTS and CDR2 is YDEGEE. V shed 6 bases, J shed 10 bases, and the junction held 11 bases outside the gene matches. The CDR3 sequence is 14 residues long. The rearrangement links TRBV5-8 to TRBJ2-1; 9 bases match TRBD2. The sample comprised peripheral blood. The receptor comes from a man between 18 and 35 years old with active or convalescent COVID-19. In DNA, the CDR3 is TGTGCCAGCATCTCGGGACTAGCTCTAAGCGAGCAGTTCTTC. As protein: CASISGLALSEQFF.